A selection of T cell receptor beta chains follows, all from one sample in a study of blood T cell repertoires in COVID-19. Generated by immunoSEQ multiplex PCR, the TCRdb table keeps only in-frame clones and is missing some. Of tens of thousands of clones listed, 81% are singletons. The sequencing sample was made of peripheral blood. The receptors stem from a woman aged 80 or older with active or convalescent COVID-19. Both conserved end residues are part of each CDR3. Each record gives: clone size, V gene, D gene, J gene, CDR3 DNA, CDR3 protein. A D gene is named only where the DNA matches it firmly. Clone size is stated in some rows and not others, as once, few, many or a class when expanded.

clone_size: NA; v_call: TRBV18; d_call: NA; j_call: TRBJ1-1; cdr3_nt: TGTGCCAGCTCACCAGGCAGTAACACTGAAGCTTTCTTT; cdr3_aa: CASSPGSNTEAFF
clone_size: NA; v_call: TRBV29-1; d_call: NA; j_call: TRBJ1-2; cdr3_nt: TGCAGCGTTGAAGGACAGCTCTATAACTATGGCTACACCTTC; cdr3_aa: CSVEGQLYNYGYTF
clone_size: NA; v_call: TRBV27; d_call: TRBD1; j_call: TRBJ2-4; cdr3_nt: TGTGCCAGCAGTTTGGGACAGGGCAGTCAAAACATTCAGTACTTC; cdr3_aa: CASSLGQGSQNIQYF
clone_size: NA; v_call: TRBV25-1; d_call: NA; j_call: TRBJ1-2; cdr3_nt: TGTGCCAGCAGCCTACAGGGCTATGGCTACACCTTC; cdr3_aa: CASSLQGYGYTF
clone_size: NA; v_call: TRBV18; d_call: TRBD1; j_call: TRBJ1-1; cdr3_nt: TGTGCCAGCTCATCCTCCGGGACAGGGGTAACTGAAGCTTTCTTT; cdr3_aa: CASSSSGTGVTEAFF
clone_size: few; v_call: TRBV28; d_call: NA; j_call: TRBJ1-6; cdr3_nt: TGTGCCAGCAGGTGGATGGGACTCGAAAGAGGGCCCCTCCACTTT; cdr3_aa: CASRWMGLERGPLHF
clone_size: few; v_call: TRBV27; d_call: NA; j_call: TRBJ1-6; cdr3_nt: TGTGCCAGCAGTTTCGGGGGTACGGCACCCCTCCACTTT; cdr3_aa: CASSFGGTAPLHF
clone_size: NA; v_call: TRBV9; d_call: NA; j_call: TRBJ1-5; cdr3_nt: TGTGCCAGCAGCTCCCGGTCCGGGGGCAATCAGCCCCAGCATTTT; cdr3_aa: CASSSRSGGNQPQHF
clone_size: NA; v_call: TRBV6-5; d_call: NA; j_call: TRBJ1-2; cdr3_nt: TGTGCCAGCAGTTCCCCCTCTAACGGCTACACCTTC; cdr3_aa: CASSSPSNGYTF
clone_size: NA; v_call: TRBV4-1; d_call: TRBD2; j_call: TRBJ2-5; cdr3_nt: TGCGCCAGCAGCCAAGATCAGCGGGGGCCTGCGGCCCAGTACTTC; cdr3_aa: CASSQDQRGPAAQYF